The 16 T cell receptor beta chains below were found in one sample sequenced in a study of long-term antiretroviral therapy in people with HIV. Runs used v3.0 of the immunoSEQ assay and were done at survey level. Sequenced by immunoSEQ multiplex PCR; TCRdb stores in-frame clones only, minus some. The table includes tens of thousands of clones, about 90% detected once. Material: unsorted PBMCs, obtained 2 years after starting antiretroviral therapy. These receptors were obtained from a man in his fifties with HIV.

V and J are TRBV28 and TRBJ2-5, with D possibly matching TRBD1 (6 bases). The CDR3 covers 12 residues. The V and J ends lost 6 bases and 7 bases respectively, with 12 bases between them. The germline V gene encodes CDR1 MDHEN and CDR2 SYDVKM. The CDR3 region is CASRRTARTQYF. CDR3 in DNA: TGTGCCAGCAGGCGGACAGCCCGGACCCAGTACTTC. Full variable domain (rest looked up from reference TRBV28 and TRBJ2-5): DVKVTQSSRYLVKRTGEKVFLECVQDMDHENMFWYRQDPGLGLRLIYFSYDVKMKEKGDIPEGYSVSREKKERFSLILESASTNQTSMYLCASRRTARTQYFGPGTRLLVL.

The rearrangement uses TRBV6-1 and TRBJ1-1; D is possibly TRBD1 (6 bases). Germline CDR1 reads MNHNS; CDR2 reads SASEGT. V lost 6 bases to trimming and J lost 1 base, with 9 bases between them. This CDR3 has 13 residues. The chain's CDR3 is CASRDSGNTEAFF. The CDR3 nucleotides are TGTGCCAGCAGGGACAGCGGGAACACTGAAGCTTTCTTT.

This clone was seen once. The chain employs TRBV27 and TRBJ2-7; D might be TRBD2 (5 bases). Between the trimmed V and J ends, which lost 7 bases and 4 bases, there was a span of 14 bases. The CDR3 extends over 13 amino acids. The germline gives CDR1 MNHEY, CDR2 SMNVEV (reference sequence). The CDR3 loop reads CASKDSARYEQYF. The CDR3 nucleotides read TGTGCCAGCAAGGACTCAGCTCGTTACGAGCAGTACTTC.

This chain uses TRBV18 with TRBJ2-1; TRBD1 aligns across 10 bases. The CDR3 has 16 amino acids. CDR1 is KGHSH, CDR2 LQKENI, per germline. V was clipped by 0 bases and J by 10 bases; unmatched bases: 9. The CDR3 region has the DNA TGTGCCAGCTCACCACCAGCTGGGACAGGGGTAAAGGAGCAGTTCTTC. Amino acids: CASSPPAGTGVKEQFF.

The chain uses TRBV2 and TRBJ1-5; D not certain. The CDR3 has 13 residues. The ends were cut back, 4 bases at V and 5 bases at J, with 9 bases in the middle. Germline V gene data show CDR1 as SNHLY and CDR2 as FYNNEI. The CDR3 is CASSGLPDQPQHF. In nucleotides, the CDR3 is TGTGCCAGCAGTGGGCTACCGGATCAGCCCCAGCATTTT.

The sample holds one count of this clone. V is TRBV4-3 and J is TRBJ1-1, with D hard to call. The V end was cut by 1 base, the J end by 0 bases, with 9 bases between. The CDR3 is 15 amino acids. CDR1 and CDR2 (germline): LGHNA, YSLEER. This chain's CDR3 is CASSQVVSMNTEAFF. CDR3 nucleotides: TGCGCCAGCAGCCAAGTCGTTAGTATGAACACTGAAGCTTTCTTT.

The V call is TRBV19, the J call TRBJ2-7; 7 bases match TRBD1. This CDR3 has 15 residues. The junction had 12 bases not matched to a gene; V was cut back by 7 bases and J by 3 bases. Germline-derived CDR1 and CDR2 are LNHDA and SQIVND (reference sequence). As DNA, the CDR3 is TGTGCCAGTAAGGGGGTGACAGGGCCCTACTACGAGCAGTACTTC. Protein: CASKGVTGPYYEQYF.

The rearrangement joins TRBV10-2 to TRBJ1-4; a weak D match, TRBD1 (5 bases). The CDR3 is 14 amino acids. V was trimmed by 5 bases and J by 8 bases, leaving 15 bases between them. Germline CDR1 and CDR2: WSHSY and SAAADI. CDR3 DNA sequence: TGCGCCAGCAGTACCGGGACGGGAGGCGAAAAACTGTTTTTT. Translation gives CASSTGTGGEKLFF.

V is TRBV7-8 and J is TRBJ2-1; D possibly corresponds to TRBD2 (6 bases). Looked up from germline, CDR1 is SGHVS and CDR2 is FQNEAQ. The CDR3 runs to 16 residues. Between the trimmed V and J ends, which lost 5 bases and 5 bases, there was a span of 19 bases. The CDR3 sequence: CASSPKNRDFDNEQFF. DNA of the CDR3: TGTGCCAGCAGCCCAAAAAACCGGGACTTCGACAATGAGCAGTTCTTC.

The CDR3 coding sequence is TGTGCCATTGACGGGGGAATGAACACTGAAGCTTTCTTT. This codes for CAIDGGMNTEAFF. The chain carries TRBV19 and TRBJ1-1, with D possibly TRBD1 on 5 matching bases. CDR1 is LNHDA and CDR2 is SQIVND in the germline V gene (reference sequence). This CDR3 has 13 amino acids. With 10 bases removed from V and 0 bases from J, the gap between germline ends came to 12 bases.

The genes are TRBV14 and TRBJ1-1; D is ambiguous. V lost 0 bases and J lost 3, with 8 bases in between. Germline CDR1 and CDR2: SGHDN and FVKESK. The CDR3 has 14 amino acids. The CDR3 nucleotides are TGTGCCAGCAGCCAAGATCGGCAGTACACTGAAGCTTTCTTT. As protein: CASSQDRQYTEAFF.

The chain links TRBV19 to TRBJ1-1; possible D gene TRBD1, 6 bases. The V end lost 5 bases, the J end lost 4 bases, and 11 bases lay between the germline ends. Looked up from germline, CDR1 is LNHDA and CDR2 is SQIVND (reference sequence). The CDR3 length is 13 residues. DNA of the CDR3: TGTGCCAGTAGTTCTACAGGGACCACTGAAGCTTTCTTT. It yields the protein CASSSTGTTEAFF.

The chain carries TRBV28 and TRBJ2-7; D gene unclear. V was clipped by 3 bases and J by 2 bases, with 8 bases between them. The CDR3 is made up of 13 amino acids. The V gene's germline CDR1 is MDHEN and CDR2 SYDVKM. CDR3 loop: CASSFGPTYEQYF. CDR3 sequence (DNA): TGTGCCAGCAGTTTTGGACCTACCTACGAGCAGTACTTC.

This clone occurred once. CDR3 in DNA: TGTGCCAGCACCATAGGGGACGAGCAGTACTTC. Translation: CASTIGDEQYF. The chain combines TRBV6-6 with TRBJ2-7; TRBD1 might be the D (5 bases). Germline V lookup: CDR1 MNHNY, CDR2 SVGAGI (reference sequence). V was shortened by 7 bases and J by 5 bases, with 9 bases between the two germline ends. This CDR3 contains 11 residues.

The chain joins TRBV7-2 to TRBJ2-7; 13 nucleotides line up with TRBD2. The V gene end was trimmed by 5 bases and the J gene end by 2 bases; junction bases not matched to a gene: 9. The CDR3 is 17 amino acids. Germline CDR1 reads SGHTA; CDR2 reads FQGNSA. The CDR3 loop reads CASSPGLAGSIPYEQYF. As DNA, the CDR3 is TGTGCCAGCAGCCCGGGACTAGCGGGGTCTATTCCCTACGAGCAGTACTTC.

In its sample, this clone was seen a few times. The chain joins TRBV19 to TRBJ1-2; TRBD1 agrees at 7 bases. Germline-derived CDR1 and CDR2 are LNHDA and SQIVND (reference sequence). V dropped 3 bases and J dropped 3; count of bases not matched to a gene: 4. This CDR3 comprises 14 residues. As DNA, the CDR3 is TGTGCCAGTAGTATTTGGCAGGGGGACTATGGCTACACCTTC. It is translated as CASSIWQGDYGYTF.